Included here is one TCR beta chain sequence, with context. Its target is unknown. Produced via immunoSEQ multiplex PCR; TCRdb's table is partial and in-frame only. The sample lists 2,500,000 or so clones; more than 85% were seen once. The sample comes from a study of shared clonotypes between healthy human individuals. Study results and caveats: Sampling involved blood alone; tissue repertoires likely differ. The study generally estimated greater richness for naive than memory subsets. Sorted-subset sequencing was shown by rarefaction to be incomplete despite large depth.

Germline-derived CDR1 and CDR2 are ENHRY and SYGVKD. The V and J ends lost 3 bases and 3 bases, in that order; junction bases with no gene match: 4. The CDR3 is 14 amino acids. The chain combines TRBV10-3 with TRBJ2-7, with TRBD1 identical over 8 bases. The sequenced material came from naive CD4+ T cells from PBMCs. Documented subset: CD45RA+ positively selected. The clonotype originates from a man younger than 30 in good health. Some clones in this sample may be carry-over from other donors' samples. In DNA form, the CDR3 reads TGTGCCATCAGTGACGGACAGGGCGGCTACGAGCAGTACTTC. Translating gives CAISDGQGGYEQYF.